This TCR beta chain was identified in a study of blood T cell repertoires in COVID-19. Study-wide background: Donors in the United States, Italy and Spain gave samples during acute or convalescent COVID-19. T cells, B-cell-depleted T cells, or PBMCs supplied cDNA or gDNA.

Original methodology: Amplification with reference gene primers provided the estimates of nucleated cell counts. Sequencing used immunoSEQ multiplex PCR; TCRdb keeps in-frame clones, though not all of them. For V, J and clone size, that table is used; D and trimming come from the DNA. The table has roughly 68,000 clones, approximately 79% seen once. The clonotype originates from a man older than 75 with active COVID-19. Sequencing was carried out using peripheral blood.

CDR3 region: CASSESTKRETQYF. CDR3 DNA: TGTGCCAGCAGTGAATCGACTAAAAGGGAGACCCAGTACTTC. The gene calls are TRBV25-1 and TRBJ2-5, with a possible D match to TRBD2 (5 bases). Germline V CDR1 and CDR2: MGHDK, SYGVNS. This CDR3 is 14 amino acids long. The V end lost 1 base, the J end lost 5 bases, and 11 bases lay between the germline ends. Variable domain in full (rest from reference TRBV25-1 and TRBJ2-5): EADIYQTPRYLVIGTGKKITLECSQTMGHDKMYWYQQDPGMELHLIHYSYGVNSTEKGDLSSESTVSRIRTEHFPLTLESARPSHTSQYLCASSESTKRETQYFGPGTRLLVL.